These 6 T cell receptor beta chains were all obtained from the same sample, sequenced in a study of cytomegalovirus exposure and HLA in healthy donors. 13 Jbeta primers and 60 Vbeta primers were used for the PCR. Assay used: immunoSEQ multiplex PCR; TCRdb lists only in-frame clones, some missing. This table holds about 190,000 clones, approximately 82% found once. Material: PBMCs. These receptors were taken from a woman aged 18-29 years in good health and CMV-seropositive.

This clone was counted between two and nine times. The chain has TRBV6-5 and TRBJ2-3; the D gene is possibly TRBD2 (5 bases). V shed 0 bases and J shed 6 bases, with 13 bases lying between them. The V gene's germline CDR1 is MNHEY and CDR2 SVGAGI. CDR3 length: 15 residues. The CDR3 bases are TGTGCCAGCAGTTACTCCCGAGGGATTACGGATACGCAGTATTTT. Translating gives CASSYSRGITDTQYF.

The rearrangement joins TRBV5-4 to TRBJ2-3; a weak D match, TRBD2 (6 bases). Trimming removed 4 bases at V and 5 bases at J, with 11 bases between. Germline CDR1 and CDR2: SGHNT and YYREEE (reference sequence). CDR3 length: 13 residues. The CDR3 coding sequence is TGTGCCAGCAGCAGCAGGAGGGGAGATACGCAGTATTTT. Translating it yields CASSSRRGDTQYF. Full variable domain (outside the CDR3, taken from reference TRBV5-4 and TRBJ2-3): ETGVTQSPTHLIKTRGQQVTLRCSSQSGHNTVSWYQQALGQGPQFIFQYYREEENGRGNFPPRFSGLQFPNYSSELNVNALELDDSALYLCASSSRRGDTQYFGPGTRLTVL.

Concerning this clone itself: At one of its ends the junction is not consistent with the germline gene, which may arise from a read error. The chain employs TRBV5-1 and TRBJ2-4; 8 bases fit TRBD1. Germline V lookup: CDR1 SGHRS, CDR2 YFSETQ. CDR3 size: 14 residues. CDR3 in DNA: TGCGCCAGCAGCTTGGGACAGGGGACAAACAGTCAGTACTTC. Translation: CASSLGQGTNSQYF.

Concerning this clone itself: Distinct nucleotide sequences in the sample also encode this CDR3. As DNA, the CDR3 is TGTGCCAGCAGCCCGGGGCAGCAGGTCAGGGGCTATGGCTACACCTTC. It translates to CASSPGQQVRGYGYTF. The rearrangement uses TRBV11-2 and TRBJ1-2; TRBD1 is a possible D gene (6 bases). This CDR3 is 16 amino acids long. The germline CDR1 and CDR2 sequences are SGHAT and FQNNGV. Trimming took off 5 bases at V and 4 bases at J, with 20 bases between the two ends.

V usage is TRBV9 and J usage is TRBJ2-5, with TRBD2 as a possible D gene (7 bases). The CDR3 is made up of 13 amino acids. Germline V gene data show CDR1 as SGDLS and CDR2 as YYNGEE. V lost 3 bases and J 5 bases, leaving 11 bases between the germline ends. CDR3 amino acids: CASSARGGETQYF. The CDR3 region has the DNA TGTGCCAGCAGCGCGAGGGGGGGGGAGACCCAGTACTTC.

The V call is TRBV29-1, the J call TRBJ1-2, with TRBD1 matching over 12 bases. V was pared by 7 bases and J by 6 bases, with 12 bases of the junction left unmatched. This CDR3 is built from 15 residues. The germline V gene encodes CDR1 SQVTM and CDR2 ANQGSEA. The CDR3 DNA follows: TGCAGCGGAGTCCCGGGACAGGGGGCAGAAAATGGCTACACCTTC. As protein: CSGVPGQGAENGYTF.